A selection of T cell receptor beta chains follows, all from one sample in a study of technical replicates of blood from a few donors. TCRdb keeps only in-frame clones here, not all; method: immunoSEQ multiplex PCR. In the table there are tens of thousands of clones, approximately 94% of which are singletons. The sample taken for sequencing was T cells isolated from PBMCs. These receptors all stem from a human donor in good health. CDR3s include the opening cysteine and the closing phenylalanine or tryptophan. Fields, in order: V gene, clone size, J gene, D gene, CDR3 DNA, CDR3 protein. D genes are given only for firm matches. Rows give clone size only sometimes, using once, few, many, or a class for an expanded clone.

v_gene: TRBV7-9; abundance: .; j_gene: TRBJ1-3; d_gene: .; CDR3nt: TGTGCCAGCAGCTTAGCGTTTAAGGGGAACACCATATATTTT; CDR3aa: CASSLAFKGNTIYF
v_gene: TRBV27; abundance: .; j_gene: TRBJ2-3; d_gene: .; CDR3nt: TGTGCCAGCAGTATCGACCCCAGGGGTACAGATACGCAGTATTTT; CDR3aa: CASSIDPRGTDTQYF
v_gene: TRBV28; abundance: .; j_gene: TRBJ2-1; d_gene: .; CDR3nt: TGTGCCAGCAGTTCATTTAGTACGTCCATCTATAGCTCCTACAATGAGCAGTTCTTC; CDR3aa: CASSSFSTSIYSSYNEQFF
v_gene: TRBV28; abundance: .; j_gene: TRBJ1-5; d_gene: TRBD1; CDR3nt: TGTGCCAGCAGTTTGCATGCAGGGGGGAGCAATCAGCCCCAGCATTTT; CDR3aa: CASSLHAGGSNQPQHF
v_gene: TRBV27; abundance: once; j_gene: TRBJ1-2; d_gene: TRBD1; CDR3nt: TGTGCCAGCATGCACAGGGGAAGGGGTTCCTTC; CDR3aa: CASMHRGRGSF
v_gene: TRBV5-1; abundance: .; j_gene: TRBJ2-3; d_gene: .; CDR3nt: TGCGCCAGCAGCGTTTCTCGGTCCTCAAACACAGATACGCAGTATTTT; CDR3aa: CASSVSRSSNTDTQYF
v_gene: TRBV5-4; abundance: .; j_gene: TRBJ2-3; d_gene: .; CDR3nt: TGTGCCAGCAGCTTGGCCGGGGTTGATACGCAGTATTTT; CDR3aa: CASSLAGVDTQYF
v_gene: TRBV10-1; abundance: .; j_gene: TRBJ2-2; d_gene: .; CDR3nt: TGCGCCAGCAGTGACGGTATCGGGGAGCTGTTTTTT; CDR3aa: CASSDGIGELFF
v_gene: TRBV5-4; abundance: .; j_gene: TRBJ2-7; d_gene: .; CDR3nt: TGTGCCAGCAGCTTATTAGCGGCCGAGCAGTACTTC; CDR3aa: CASSLLAAEQYF
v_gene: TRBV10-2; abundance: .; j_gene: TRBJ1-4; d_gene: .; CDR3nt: TGCGCCAGCGGTTTTAGGGGTGGACCTAATGAAAAACTGTTTTTT; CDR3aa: CASGFRGGPNEKLFF
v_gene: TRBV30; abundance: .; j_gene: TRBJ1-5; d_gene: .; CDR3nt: TGTGCCTGGAGTGTACTAGGGGGGGGGAGCAATCAGCCCCAGCATTTT; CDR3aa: CAWSVLGGGSNQPQHF
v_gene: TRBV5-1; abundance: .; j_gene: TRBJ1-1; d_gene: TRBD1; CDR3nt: TGCGCCAGCAGCTTGGGTACAGGGGTGGCTGAAGCTTTCTTT; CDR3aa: CASSLGTGVAEAFF
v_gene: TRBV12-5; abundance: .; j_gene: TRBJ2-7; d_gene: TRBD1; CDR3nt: TGTGCTAGTGGTAGAATGACAGGGGGAGGCTCCTACGAGCAGTACTTC; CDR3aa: CASGRMTGGGSYEQYF
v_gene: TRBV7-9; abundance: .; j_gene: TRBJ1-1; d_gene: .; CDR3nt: TGTGCCAGCAGCTGGGAGAGGAACACTGAAGCTTTCTTT; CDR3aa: CASSWERNTEAFF
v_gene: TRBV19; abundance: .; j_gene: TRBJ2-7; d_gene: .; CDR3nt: TGTGCCAGTAGTATATCTTCCGGGAGCGCCTACGAGCAGTACTTC; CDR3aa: CASSISSGSAYEQYF
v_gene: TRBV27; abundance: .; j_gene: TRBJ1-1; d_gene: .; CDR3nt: TGTGCCAGCAGGCAGGGATCGAACACTGAAGCTTTCTTT; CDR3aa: CASRQGSNTEAFF
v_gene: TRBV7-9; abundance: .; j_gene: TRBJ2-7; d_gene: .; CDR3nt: TGTGCCAGCAGCTTAGGCTCGCTACTCTACGAGCAGTACTTC; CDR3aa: CASSLGSLLYEQYF
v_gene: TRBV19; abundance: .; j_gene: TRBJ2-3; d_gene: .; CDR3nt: TGTGCCAGTAGTATCGGTACGCGAGATACGCAGTATTTT; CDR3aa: CASSIGTRDTQYF
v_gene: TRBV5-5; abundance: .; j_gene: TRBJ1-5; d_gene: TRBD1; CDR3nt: TGTGCCAGCAGCTTGGCGGGACAGGGCGGTCAGCCCCAGCATTTT; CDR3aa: CASSLAGQGGQPQHF
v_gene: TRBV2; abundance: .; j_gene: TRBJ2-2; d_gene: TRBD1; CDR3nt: TGTGCCAGCAAAGAGGGGGCAAACACCGGGGAGCTGTTTTTT; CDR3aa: CASKEGANTGELFF
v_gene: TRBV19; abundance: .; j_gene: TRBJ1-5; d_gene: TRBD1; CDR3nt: TGTGCCAGTGGGGGACAGGGGGGCAATCGGCCCCAGCATTTT; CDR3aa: CASGGQGGNRPQHF
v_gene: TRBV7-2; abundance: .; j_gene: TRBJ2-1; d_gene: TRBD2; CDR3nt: TGTGCCATCATAAAGTGGGAAGCCGGACTAGCGGGAGACTATGAGCAGTTCTTC; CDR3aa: CAIIKWEAGLAGDYEQFF
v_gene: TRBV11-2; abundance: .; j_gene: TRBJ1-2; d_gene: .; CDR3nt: TGTGCCAGCAGCTCAACAGGGACCTATGGCTACACCTTC; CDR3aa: CASSSTGTYGYTF
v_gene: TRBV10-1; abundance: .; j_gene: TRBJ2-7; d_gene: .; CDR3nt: TGCGCCAGCAGTGCCGGGGGAGTGCAGTACTTC; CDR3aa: CASSAGGVQYF
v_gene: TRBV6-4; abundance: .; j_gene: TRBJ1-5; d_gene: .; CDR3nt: TGTGCCAGCAGTGAAGGAGGGAATAGCAATCAGCCCCAGCATTTT; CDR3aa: CASSEGGNSNQPQHF
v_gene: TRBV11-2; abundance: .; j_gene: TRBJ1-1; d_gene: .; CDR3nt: TGTGCCAGCAGCCTAGATTACAGCCCCGGGGACACTGAAGCTTTCTTT; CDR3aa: CASSLDYSPGDTEAFF